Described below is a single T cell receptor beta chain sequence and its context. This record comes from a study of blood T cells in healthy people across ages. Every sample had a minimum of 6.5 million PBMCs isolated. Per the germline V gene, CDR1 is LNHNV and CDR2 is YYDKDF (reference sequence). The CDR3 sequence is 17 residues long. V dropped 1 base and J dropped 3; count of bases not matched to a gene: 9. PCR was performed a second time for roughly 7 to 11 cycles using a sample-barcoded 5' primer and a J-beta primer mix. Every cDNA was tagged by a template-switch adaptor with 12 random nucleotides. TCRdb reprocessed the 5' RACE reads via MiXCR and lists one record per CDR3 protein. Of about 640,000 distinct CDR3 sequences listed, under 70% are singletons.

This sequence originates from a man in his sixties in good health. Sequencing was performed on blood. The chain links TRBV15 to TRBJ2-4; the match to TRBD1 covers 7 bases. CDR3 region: CATSRAGQTNLKNIQYF. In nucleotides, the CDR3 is TGTGCCACCAGCAGAGCGGGACAGACGAATCTCAAAAACATTCAGTACTTC.